The sequence of this T cell receptor (beta chain) was determined in a study of beta chain features in type 1 diabetes. Central memory, naive, regulatory and stem cell-like memory CD4+ cells were sorted by CD45RO/CCR7/CD25/CD127/CD95/CD27. Post-sort purity exceeded 95% for all sorted populations. Isolated RNA was reverse transcribed in full, so expressed TCRB transcripts were sequenced. Data came from immunoSEQ multiplex PCR; TCRdb stores just in-frame clones and leaves some out. Among around 130,000 clones, around 15% were seen once, and the ten largest hold 2% to 2.5%. This CDR3 has 16 amino acids. Germline-derived CDR1 and CDR2 are SGHRS and YFSETQ. Trimming pared 4 bases from V and 1 base from J, leaving 12 bases between. Study-level findings and limits: Diminished insertions and augmented deletions at VDJ junctions characterized type 1 diabetes patients. In every one of the four CD4+ subsets, TCRB CDR3s were moderately but significantly shorter in Type 1 diabetes patients. Shorter templates might be favored by PCR, equally in patients and controls.

A remark on this clone: Its antigen remains unknown.

Sequencing used central memory CD4+ T cells from blood. This chain connects TRBV5-1 to TRBJ2-6; D could derive from TRBD1 or TRBD2 (5 bases each). The clonotype was recovered from a man aged 25 to 40 with type 1 diabetes. The CDR3 loop is CASSRDPPSGANVLTF. The CDR3 region has the DNA TGCGCCAGCAGCAGGGACCCTCCATCTGGGGCCAACGTCCTGACTTTC. Full variable domain (outside the CDR3, taken from reference TRBV5-1 and TRBJ2-6): KAGVTQTPRYLIKTRGQQVTLSCSPISGHRSVSWYQQTPGQGLQFLFEYFSETQRNKGNFPGRFSGRQFSNSRSEMNVSTLELGDSALYLCASSRDPPSGANVLTFGAGSRLTVL.